This TCR beta chain was sequenced for a study of cytomegalovirus exposure and HLA in healthy donors. The PCR contained 60 Vbeta and 13 Jbeta primers. Profiling relied on immunoSEQ multiplex PCR, and the TCRdb table lists in-frame clones only, not all of them. The profile covers more than 200,000 clones, with 60% to 80% appearing a single time and about 1.8% taken by the ten largest. Study results and caveats: Overall, around 150 TCR beta chains were annotated as cytomegalovirus-associated. When a later analysis compared HLA-associated TCR beta chains with equally common others, the HLA-associated chains turned out to be more clonally expanded and to have lower generation probabilities.

For this clone: The antigen is not known.

Unrecorded immune exposures were likely, despite nominal health at sampling. Germline CDR1 and CDR2: LNHNV and YYDKDF (reference sequence). The CDR3 totals 15 residues. Losses at the gene ends were 0 bases for V and 3 bases for J; bases not matched to a gene: 2. This chain connects TRBV15 to TRBJ2-7; 10 nucleotides agree with TRBD2. The TCR comes from a man aged 18 to 30 in good health and CMV-seronegative. Specimen: PBMCs. In DNA, the CDR3 is TGTGCCACCAGCAGAGACCCTAGCGGGAGCTACGAGCAGTACTTC. Amino acids: CATSRDPSGSYEQYF.